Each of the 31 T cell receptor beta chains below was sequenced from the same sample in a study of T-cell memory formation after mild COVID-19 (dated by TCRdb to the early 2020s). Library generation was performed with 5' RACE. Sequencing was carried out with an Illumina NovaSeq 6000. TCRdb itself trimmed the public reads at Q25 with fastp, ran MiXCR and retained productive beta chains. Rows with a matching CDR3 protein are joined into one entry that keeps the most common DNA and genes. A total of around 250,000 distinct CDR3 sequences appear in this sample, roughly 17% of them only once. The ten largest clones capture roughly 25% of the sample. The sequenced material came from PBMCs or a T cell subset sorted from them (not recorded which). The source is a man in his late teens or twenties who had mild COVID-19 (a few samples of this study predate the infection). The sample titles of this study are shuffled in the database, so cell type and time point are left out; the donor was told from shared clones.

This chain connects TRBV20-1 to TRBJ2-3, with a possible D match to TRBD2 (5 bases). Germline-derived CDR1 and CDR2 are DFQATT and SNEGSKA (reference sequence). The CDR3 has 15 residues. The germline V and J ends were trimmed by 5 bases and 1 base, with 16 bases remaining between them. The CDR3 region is CSAVAGHRGTDTQYF. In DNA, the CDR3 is TGCAGTGCTGTGGCGGGTCACCGGGGCACAGATACGCAGTATTTT.

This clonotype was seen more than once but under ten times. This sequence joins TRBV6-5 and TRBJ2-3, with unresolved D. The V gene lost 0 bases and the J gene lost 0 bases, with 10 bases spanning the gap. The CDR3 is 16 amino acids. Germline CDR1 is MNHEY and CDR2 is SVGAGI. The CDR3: CASSYSGNPSTDTQYF. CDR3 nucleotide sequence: TGTGCCAGCAGTTACTCGGGCAATCCTAGCACAGATACGCAGTATTTT.

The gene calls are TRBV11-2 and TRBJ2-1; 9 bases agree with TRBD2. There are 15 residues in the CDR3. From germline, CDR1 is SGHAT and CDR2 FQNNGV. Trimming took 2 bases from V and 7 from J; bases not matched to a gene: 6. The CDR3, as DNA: TGTGCCAGCAGCTTAATGGTAGCGGGGGCAAATGAGCAGTTCTTC. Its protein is CASSLMVAGANEQFF.

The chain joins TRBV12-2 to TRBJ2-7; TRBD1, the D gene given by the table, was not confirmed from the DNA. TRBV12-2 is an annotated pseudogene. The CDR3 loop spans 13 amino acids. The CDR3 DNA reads TGTCCCCCGAGCGAAGGACAGGGATACGAGCAGTACTTC. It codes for CPPSEGQGYEQYF.

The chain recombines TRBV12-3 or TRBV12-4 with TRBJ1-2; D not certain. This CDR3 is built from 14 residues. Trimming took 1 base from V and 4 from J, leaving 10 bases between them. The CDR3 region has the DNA TGTGCCAGCAGTTTAGTACCGGCCCCCTATGGCTACACCTTC. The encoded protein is CASSLVPAPYGYTF.

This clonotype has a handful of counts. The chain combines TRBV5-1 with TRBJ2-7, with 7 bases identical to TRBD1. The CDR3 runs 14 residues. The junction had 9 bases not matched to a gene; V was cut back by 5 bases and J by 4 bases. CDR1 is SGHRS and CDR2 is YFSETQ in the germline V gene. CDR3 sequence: CASRDQTGSYEQYV. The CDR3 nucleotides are TGCGCCAGCAGGGACCAGACAGGGAGTTACGAGCAGTACGTC.

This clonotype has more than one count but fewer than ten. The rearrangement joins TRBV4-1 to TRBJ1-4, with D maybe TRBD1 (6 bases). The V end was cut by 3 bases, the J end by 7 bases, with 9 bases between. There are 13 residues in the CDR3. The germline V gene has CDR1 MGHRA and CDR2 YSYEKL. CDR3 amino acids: CASSHIRGEKLFF. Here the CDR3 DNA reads TGCGCCAGCAGCCACATCAGGGGTGAAAAACTGTTTTTT.

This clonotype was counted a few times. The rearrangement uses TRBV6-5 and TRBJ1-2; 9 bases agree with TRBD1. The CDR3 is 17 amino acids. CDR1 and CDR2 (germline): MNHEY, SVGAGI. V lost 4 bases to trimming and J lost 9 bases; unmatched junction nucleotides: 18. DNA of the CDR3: TGTGCCAGCAGTTTCAACCGGGACAGGGACGCTTATAGGAGCTACACCTTC. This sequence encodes CASSFNRDRDAYRSYTF.

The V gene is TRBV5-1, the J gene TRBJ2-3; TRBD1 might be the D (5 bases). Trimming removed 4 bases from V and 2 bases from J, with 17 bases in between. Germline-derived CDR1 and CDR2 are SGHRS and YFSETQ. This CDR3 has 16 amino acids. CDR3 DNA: TGCGCCAGCAGCCCGAATAGTGGGGCCGCCACAGATACGCAGTATTTT. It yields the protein CASSPNSGAATDTQYF.

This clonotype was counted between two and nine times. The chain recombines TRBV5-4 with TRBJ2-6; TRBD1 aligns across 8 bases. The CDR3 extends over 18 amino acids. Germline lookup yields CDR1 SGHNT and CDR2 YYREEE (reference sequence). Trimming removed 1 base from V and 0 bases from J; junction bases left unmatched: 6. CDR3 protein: CASSLPQGVRSGANVLTF. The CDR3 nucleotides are TGTGCCAGCAGCTTGCCACAGGGGGTTCGCTCTGGGGCCAACGTCCTGACTTTC.

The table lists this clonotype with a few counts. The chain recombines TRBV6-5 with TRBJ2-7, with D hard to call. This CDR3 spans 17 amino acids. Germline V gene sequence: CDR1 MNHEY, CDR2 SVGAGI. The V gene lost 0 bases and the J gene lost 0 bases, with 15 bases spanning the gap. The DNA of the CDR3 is TGTGCCAGCAGTTACTCGAGACTGAGTGCCCCCTCCTACGAGCAGTACTTC. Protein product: CASSYSRLSAPSYEQYF.

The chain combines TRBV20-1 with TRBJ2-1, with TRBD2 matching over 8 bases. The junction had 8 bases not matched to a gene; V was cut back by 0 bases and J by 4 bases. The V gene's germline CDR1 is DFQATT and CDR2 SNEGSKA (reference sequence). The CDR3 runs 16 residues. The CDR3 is CSARDLGGGAYNEQFF. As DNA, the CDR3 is TGCAGTGCTAGAGATCTCGGGGGGGGCGCTTACAATGAGCAGTTCTTC.

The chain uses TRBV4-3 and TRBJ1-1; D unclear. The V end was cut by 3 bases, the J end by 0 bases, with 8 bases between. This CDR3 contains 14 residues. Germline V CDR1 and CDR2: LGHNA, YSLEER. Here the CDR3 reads CASSHGEMNTEAFF. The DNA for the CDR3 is TGCGCCAGCAGCCACGGGGAAATGAACACTGAAGCTTTCTTT.

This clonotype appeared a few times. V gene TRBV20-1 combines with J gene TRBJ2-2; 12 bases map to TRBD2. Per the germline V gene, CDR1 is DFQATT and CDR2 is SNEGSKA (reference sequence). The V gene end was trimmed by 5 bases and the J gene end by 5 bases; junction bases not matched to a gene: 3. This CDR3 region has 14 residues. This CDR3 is CSAPSGGATGELFF. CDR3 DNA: TGCAGTGCTCCTAGCGGGGGGGCAACCGGGGAGCTGTTTTTT.

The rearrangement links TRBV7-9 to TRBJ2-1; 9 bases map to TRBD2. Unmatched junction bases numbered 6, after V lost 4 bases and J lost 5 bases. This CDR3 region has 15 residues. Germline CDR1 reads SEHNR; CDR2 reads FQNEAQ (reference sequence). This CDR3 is CASSSLAGPNNEQFF. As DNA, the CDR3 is TGTGCCAGCAGCTCACTAGCGGGCCCGAACAATGAGCAGTTCTTC.

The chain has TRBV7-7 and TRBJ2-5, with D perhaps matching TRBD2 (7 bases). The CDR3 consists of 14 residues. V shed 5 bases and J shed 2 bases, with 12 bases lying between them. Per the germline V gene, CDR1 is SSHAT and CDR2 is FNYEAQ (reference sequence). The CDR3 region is CASSTGTTQETQYF. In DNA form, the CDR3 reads TGTGCCAGCAGCACAGGGACTACTCAAGAGACCCAGTACTTC.

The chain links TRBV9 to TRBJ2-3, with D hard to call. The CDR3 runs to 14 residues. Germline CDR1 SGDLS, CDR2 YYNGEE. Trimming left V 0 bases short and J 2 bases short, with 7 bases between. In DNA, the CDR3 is TGTGCCAGCAGCGTAGAGGCAGTCACAGATACGCAGTATTTT. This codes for CASSVEAVTDTQYF.

Here the CDR3 DNA reads TGTGCCAGCAGCCCCGGCCCACGGAATCAGCCCCAGCATTTT. Its protein is CASSPGPRNQPQHF. The chain carries TRBV7-9 and TRBJ1-5, with D uncertain. Between the trimmed V and J ends, which lost 5 bases and 4 bases, there was a span of 12 bases. Per germline, CDR1 SEHNR and CDR2 FQNEAQ (reference sequence). The CDR3 consists of 14 residues.

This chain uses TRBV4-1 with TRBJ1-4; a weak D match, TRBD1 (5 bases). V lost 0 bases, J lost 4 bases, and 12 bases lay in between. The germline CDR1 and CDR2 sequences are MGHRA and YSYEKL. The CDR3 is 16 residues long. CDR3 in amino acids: CASSQEAPGLNEKLFF. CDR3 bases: TGCGCCAGCAGCCAAGAAGCGCCAGGGCTTAATGAAAAACTGTTTTTT.

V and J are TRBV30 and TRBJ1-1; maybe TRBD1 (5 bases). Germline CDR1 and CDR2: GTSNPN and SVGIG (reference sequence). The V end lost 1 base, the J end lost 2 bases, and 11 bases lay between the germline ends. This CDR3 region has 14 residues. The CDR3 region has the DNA TGTGCCTGGAGTGGCAGGGTGGAAAACACTGAAGCTTTCTTT. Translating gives CAWSGRVENTEAFF.

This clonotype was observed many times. The CDR3 sequence is CSARERAGDTQYF. The CDR3 coding sequence is TGCAGTGCTAGAGAGCGAGCCGGCGATACGCAGTATTTT. The rearrangement uses TRBV20-1 and TRBJ2-3, with D uncertain. CDR1 and CDR2 (germline): DFQATT, SNEGSKA (reference sequence). Trimming pared 0 bases from V and 6 bases from J, leaving 10 bases between. The CDR3 consists of 13 residues.

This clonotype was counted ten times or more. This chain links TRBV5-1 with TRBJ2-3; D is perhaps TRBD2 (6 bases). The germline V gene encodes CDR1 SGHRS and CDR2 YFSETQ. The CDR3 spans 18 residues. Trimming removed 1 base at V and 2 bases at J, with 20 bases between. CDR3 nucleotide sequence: TGCGCCAGCAGCTTGTTGGGGCTAGAGATGGGACTCACAGATACGCAGTATTTT. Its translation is CASSLLGLEMGLTDTQYF.

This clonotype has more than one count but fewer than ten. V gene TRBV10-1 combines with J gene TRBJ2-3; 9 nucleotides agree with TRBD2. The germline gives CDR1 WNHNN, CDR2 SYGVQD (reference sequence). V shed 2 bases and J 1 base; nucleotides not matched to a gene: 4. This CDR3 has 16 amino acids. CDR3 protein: CASSELQRGGTDTQYF. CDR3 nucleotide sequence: TGCGCCAGCAGTGAGCTTCAGCGGGGGGGCACAGATACGCAGTATTTT.

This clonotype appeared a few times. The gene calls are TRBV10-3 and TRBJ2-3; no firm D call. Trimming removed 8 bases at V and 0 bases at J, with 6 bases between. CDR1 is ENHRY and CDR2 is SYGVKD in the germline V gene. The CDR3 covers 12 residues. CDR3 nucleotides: TGTGCCATCGGCACTAGCACAGATACGCAGTATTTT. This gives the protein CAIGTSTDTQYF.

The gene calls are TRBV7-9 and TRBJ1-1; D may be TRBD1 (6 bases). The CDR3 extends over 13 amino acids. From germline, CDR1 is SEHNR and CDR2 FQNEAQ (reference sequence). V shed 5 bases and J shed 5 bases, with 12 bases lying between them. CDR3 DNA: TGTGCCAGCAGCGTACAGGGTATGACTGAAGCTTTCTTT. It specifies CASSVQGMTEAFF. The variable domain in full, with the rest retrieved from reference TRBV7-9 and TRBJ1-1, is DTGVSQNPRHKITKRGQNVTFRCDPISEHNRLYWYRQTLGQGPEFLTYFQNEAQLEKSRLLSDRFSAERPKGSFSTLEIQRTEQGDSAMYLCASSVQGMTEAFFGQGTRLTVV.

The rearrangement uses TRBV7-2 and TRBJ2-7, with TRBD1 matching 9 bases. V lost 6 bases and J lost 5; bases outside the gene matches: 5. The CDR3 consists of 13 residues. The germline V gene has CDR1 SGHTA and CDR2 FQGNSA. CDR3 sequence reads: CASRRTGGDEQYF. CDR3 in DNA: TGTGCCAGCAGACGAACAGGGGGCGACGAGCAGTACTTC. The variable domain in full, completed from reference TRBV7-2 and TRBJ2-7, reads GAGVSQSPSNKVTEKGKDVELRCDPISGHTALYWYRQSLGQGLEFLIYFQGNSAPDKSGLPSDRFSAERTGGSVSTLTIQRTQQEDSAVYLCASRRTGGDEQYFGPGTRLTVT.

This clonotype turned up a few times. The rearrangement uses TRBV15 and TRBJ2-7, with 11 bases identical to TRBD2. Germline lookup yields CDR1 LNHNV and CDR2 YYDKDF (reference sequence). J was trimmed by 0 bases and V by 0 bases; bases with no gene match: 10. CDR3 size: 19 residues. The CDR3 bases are TGTGCCACCAGCAGAGATCGGGCTAGCGGGGGGTTAAGCTCCTACGAGCAGTACTTC. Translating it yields CATSRDRASGGLSSYEQYF. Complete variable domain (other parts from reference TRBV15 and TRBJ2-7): DAMVIQNPRYQVTQFGKPVTLSCSQTLNHNVMYWYQQKSSQAPKLLFHYYDKDFNNEADTPDNFQSRRPNTSFCFLDIRSPGLGDTAMYLCATSRDRASGGLSSYEQYFGPGTRLTVT.

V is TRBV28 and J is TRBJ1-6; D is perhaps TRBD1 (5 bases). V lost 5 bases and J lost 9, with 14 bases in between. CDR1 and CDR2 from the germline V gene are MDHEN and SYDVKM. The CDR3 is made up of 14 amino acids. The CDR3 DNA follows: TGTGCCAGCAGTGATGCAGGGCTCGCTTCACCCCTCCACTTT. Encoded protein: CASSDAGLASPLHF.

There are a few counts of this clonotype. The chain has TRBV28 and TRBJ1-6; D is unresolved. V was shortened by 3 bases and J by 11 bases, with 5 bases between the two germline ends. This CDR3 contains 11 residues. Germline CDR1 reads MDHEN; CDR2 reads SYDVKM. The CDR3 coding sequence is TGTGCCAGCAGTTTTGGGCCACCCCTCCACTTT. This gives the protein CASSFGPPLHF.

CDR3 DNA: TGTGCCAGCAGTGACAAGGCTAACTATGGCTACACCTTC. As protein: CASSDKANYGYTF. The J gene is TRBJ1-2, the V gene TRBV6-4; D call uncertain. The CDR3 totals 13 residues. The V end lost 2 bases, the J end lost 0 bases, and 4 bases lay between the germline ends. Germline V gene lookup returns CDR1 MRHNA and CDR2 SNTAGT.

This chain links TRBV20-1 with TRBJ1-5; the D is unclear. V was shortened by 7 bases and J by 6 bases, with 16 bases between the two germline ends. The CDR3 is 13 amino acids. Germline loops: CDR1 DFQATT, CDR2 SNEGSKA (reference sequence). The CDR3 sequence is CSGTWYEGQPQHF. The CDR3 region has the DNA TGCAGTGGGACGTGGTACGAAGGTCAGCCCCAGCATTTT.